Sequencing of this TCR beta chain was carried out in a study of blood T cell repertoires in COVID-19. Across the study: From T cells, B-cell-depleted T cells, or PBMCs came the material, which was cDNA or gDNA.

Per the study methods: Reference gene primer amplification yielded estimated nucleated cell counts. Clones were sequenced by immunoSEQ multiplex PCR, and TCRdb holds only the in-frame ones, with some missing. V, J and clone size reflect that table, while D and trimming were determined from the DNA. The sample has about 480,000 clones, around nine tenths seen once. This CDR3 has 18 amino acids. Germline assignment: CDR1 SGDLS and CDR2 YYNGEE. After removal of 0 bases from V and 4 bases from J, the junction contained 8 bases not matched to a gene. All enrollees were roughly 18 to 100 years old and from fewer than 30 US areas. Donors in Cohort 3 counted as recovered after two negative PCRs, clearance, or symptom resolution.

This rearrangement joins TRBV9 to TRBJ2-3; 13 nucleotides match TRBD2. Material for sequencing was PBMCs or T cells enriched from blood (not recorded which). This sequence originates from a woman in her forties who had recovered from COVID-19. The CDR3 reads CASSVAGLAGVGADTQYF. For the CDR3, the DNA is TGTGCCAGCAGCGTAGCAGGACTAGCGGGAGTAGGGGCAGATACGCAGTATTTT.